This T cell receptor beta chain was found in a study of shared clonotypes between healthy human individuals. In the study overall: Per donor, CD8 memory used one plate, CD8 naive used two, CD4 memory used three and CD4 naive used three. Findings and caveats of the study: Sampling was confined to blood; repertoires within tissues likely differ.

This clone was recorded only once. What it recognizes is unknown. The authors split each subset's genomic DNA evenly across several immunoSEQ plates. TCRdb's table, derived via immunoSEQ multiplex PCR, lists solely in-frame clones and lacks some. This sample has around 2,000,000 clones, with 93% found just once. Naive CD8 cells lacked CD45RO, underwent positive selection for CCR7 and left out terminally differentiated effector memory CD45RA+ cells. Only Caucasian adults living in Nashville, Tennessee served as donors. Germline CDR1 is MDHEN and CDR2 is SYDVKM. The CDR3 sequence is 13 residues long. V was pared by 6 bases and J by 5 bases, with 2 bases of the junction left unmatched.

Sequencing was performed on naive CD8+ T cells from PBMCs. V gene TRBV28 combines with J gene TRBJ2-1, with 9 bases aligning to TRBD1. The clonotype originates from a man aged 18 to 30 in good health. Some clones in this sample may be carry-over from other donors' samples. CDR3 residues: CASRGTGNNEQFF. The CDR3 nucleotides read TGTGCCAGCAGAGGGACAGGGAACAATGAGCAGTTCTTC.